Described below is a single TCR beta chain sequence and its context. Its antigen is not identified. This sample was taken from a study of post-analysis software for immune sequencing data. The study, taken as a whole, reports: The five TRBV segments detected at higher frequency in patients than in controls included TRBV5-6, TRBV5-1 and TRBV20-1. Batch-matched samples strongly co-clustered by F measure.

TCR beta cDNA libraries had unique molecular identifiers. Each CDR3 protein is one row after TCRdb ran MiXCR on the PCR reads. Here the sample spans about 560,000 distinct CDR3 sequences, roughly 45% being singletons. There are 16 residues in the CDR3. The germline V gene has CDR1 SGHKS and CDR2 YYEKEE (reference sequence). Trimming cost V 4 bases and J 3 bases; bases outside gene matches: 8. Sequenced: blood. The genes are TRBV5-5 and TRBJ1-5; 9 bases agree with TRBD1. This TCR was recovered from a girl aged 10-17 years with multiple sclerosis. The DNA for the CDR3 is TGTGCCAGCAGCCCAGGGACAGGGTGGGACAATCAGCCCCAGCATTTT. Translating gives CASSPGTGWDNQPQHF.